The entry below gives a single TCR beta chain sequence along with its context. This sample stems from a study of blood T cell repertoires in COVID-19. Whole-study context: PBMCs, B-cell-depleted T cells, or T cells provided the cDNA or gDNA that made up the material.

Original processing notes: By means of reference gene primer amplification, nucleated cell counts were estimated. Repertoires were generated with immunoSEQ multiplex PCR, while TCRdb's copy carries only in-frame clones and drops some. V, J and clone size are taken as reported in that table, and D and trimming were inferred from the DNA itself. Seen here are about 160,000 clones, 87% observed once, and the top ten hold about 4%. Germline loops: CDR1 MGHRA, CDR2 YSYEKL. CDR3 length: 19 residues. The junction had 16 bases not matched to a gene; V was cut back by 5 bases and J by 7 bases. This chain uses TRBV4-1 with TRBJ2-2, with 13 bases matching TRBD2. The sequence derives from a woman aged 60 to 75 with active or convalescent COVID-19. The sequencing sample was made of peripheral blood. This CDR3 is CASSYSGLAGRGRGGELFF. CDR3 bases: TGCGCCAGCAGCTACTCGGGACTAGCGGGGAGGGGAAGAGGCGGGGAGCTGTTTTTT.